One sample yielded the 26 T cell receptor beta chains listed below, sequenced in a study of response to subunit inactivated influenza vaccine. TCRdb independently ran MiXCR on the RT-PCR reads; one entry per CDR3 protein. This sample has around 650,000 distinct CDR3 sequences, with around 16% found just once. Here the sequenced sample was PBMCs from blood, taken approximately 12 days after vaccination. All receptors derive from a middle-aged man who received an inactivated influenza vaccine.

This chain connects TRBV7-2 to TRBJ1-5, with D possibly matching TRBD1 (5 bases). V gave up 6 bases and J gave up 0 bases, with 12 bases separating them. Germline V gene data show CDR1 as SGHTA and CDR2 as FQGNSA. CDR3 length: 15 residues. For the CDR3, the DNA is TGTGCCAGCAGAGAGGGACGGTATAGCAATCAGCCCCAGCATTTT. Residues: CASREGRYSNQPQHF.

This clonotype turned up a few times. The chain couples TRBV28 to TRBJ2-3; D possibly uses TRBD1 or TRBD2 (5 bases each). CDR3 length: 15 residues. CDR1 and CDR2 (germline): MDHEN, SYDVKM. V lost 10 bases and J lost 1, with 18 bases in between. The CDR3 spells CATYPGRTRTDTQYF. The CDR3 DNA follows: TGTGCCACCTACCCAGGGAGAACCCGCACAGATACGCAGTATTTT.

The genes are TRBV7-9 and TRBJ2-7; D is possibly TRBD1 or TRBD2 (6 bases each). V was shortened by 4 bases and J by 6 bases, with 16 bases between the two germline ends. This CDR3 has 14 amino acids. The germline V gene has CDR1 SEHNR and CDR2 FQNEAQ (reference sequence). CDR3 sequence (DNA): TGTGCCAGCAGCTCCGTGGGGGCACTAGCCGAGCAGTACTTC. Translating it yields CASSSVGALAEQYF.

This clonotype turned up a few times. The V call is TRBV20-1, the J call TRBJ2-7; 9 nucleotides align to TRBD1. The V segment lost 3 bases and the J segment 4 bases; nucleotides outside the gene matches: 7. The germline CDR1 and CDR2 sequences are DFQATT and SNEGSKA (reference sequence). The length of the CDR3 is 14 residues. Here the CDR3 reads CSASFGQGLYEQYF. Written as DNA, the CDR3 is TGCAGTGCTAGTTTCGGACAGGGGTTGTACGAGCAGTACTTC.

There are a few counts of this clonotype. The chain combines TRBV5-5 with TRBJ1-3; D ambiguous. The CDR3 runs to 14 residues. Deletions cut 0 bases from V and 5 bases from J, with 9 bases between. Per germline, CDR1 SGHKS and CDR2 YYEKEE (reference sequence). The CDR3 region has the DNA TGTGCCAGCAGCTTGGATTGGGGTCGAAACACCATATATTTT. Encoded protein: CASSLDWGRNTIYF.

The rearrangement links TRBV5-5 to TRBJ2-1, with unresolved D. Germline V CDR1 and CDR2: SGHKS, YYEKEE (reference sequence). This CDR3 is built from 16 residues. V lost 4 bases and J 0 bases, leaving 14 bases between the germline ends. The CDR3 DNA sequence: TGTGCCAGCAGCCCTCCTGGGTGGGGCTCCTACAATGAGCAGTTCTTC. Protein: CASSPPGWGSYNEQFF.

This clonotype was detected a few times. This chain uses TRBV3-1 with TRBJ1-5, with no clear D. CDR1 LGHDT and CDR2 YNNKEL come from the germline V gene (reference sequence). The CDR3 extends over 13 amino acids. The V gene lost 4 bases and the J gene lost 7 bases, with 11 bases spanning the gap. CDR3 region: CASSRGPNQPQHF. The CDR3 DNA is TGTGCCAGCAGCCGCGGCCCGAACCAGCCCCAGCATTTT.

V usage is TRBV7-2 and J usage is TRBJ2-2; no clear D gene. V was cut by 1 base and J by 8 bases, with 8 bases left in between. The CDR3 spans 13 residues. Germline V CDR1 and CDR2: SGHTA, FQGNSA. CDR3 nucleotide sequence: TGTGCCAGCAGCTTAGGCTCGGTGGGGGAGCTGTTTTTT. Translating gives CASSLGSVGELFF.

This rearrangement joins TRBV10-2 to TRBJ2-7, with D perhaps TRBD1 (5 bases). The germline gives CDR1 WSHSY, CDR2 SAAADI. With 0 bases removed from V and 2 bases from J, the gap between germline ends came to 11 bases. CDR3 length: 15 amino acids. The DNA for the CDR3 is TGCGCCAGCAGTGAGTCGGGGCAGCCCCCCTACGAGCAGTACTTC. Translation: CASSESGQPPYEQYF.

This clonotype has a count of ten or more. The gene calls are TRBV6-2 or TRBV6-3 and TRBJ2-5; either TRBD1 or TRBD2 may supply D (5 bases each). The V gene lost 5 bases and the J gene lost 5 bases, with 18 bases spanning the gap. Germline CDR1 MNHEY, CDR2 SVGEGT. This CDR3 has 15 amino acids. The CDR3 region has the DNA TGTGCCAGCAGTGACGTTCAGGGACGAAGGGAGACCCAGTACTTC. This translates into CASSDVQGRRETQYF.

This clonotype was seen only a few times. V gene TRBV7-8 combines with J gene TRBJ1-1, with no clear D. CDR3 size: 14 residues. Looked up from germline, CDR1 is SGHVS and CDR2 is FQNEAQ. V gave up 5 bases and J gave up 2 bases, with 12 bases separating them. The CDR3 loop is CASSLWQSNTEAFF. The CDR3 DNA sequence: TGTGCCAGCAGCCTTTGGCAGAGTAACACTGAAGCTTTCTTT.

This clonotype was seen many times. The chain is built from TRBV2 and TRBJ2-3, with a tentative D call TRBD2 (5 bases). This CDR3 has 14 residues. From germline, CDR1 is SNHLY and CDR2 FYNNEI. V gave up 7 bases and J gave up 3 bases, with 14 bases separating them. The CDR3 region is CASTWVASTDTQYF. CDR3 DNA: TGTGCCAGCACCTGGGTAGCGTCGACAGATACGCAGTATTTT.

This clonotype has just a few counts. The rearrangement joins TRBV5-1 to TRBJ2-1, with a weak D call TRBD2 (5 bases). The CDR3 spans 16 residues. V was trimmed by 3 bases and J by 6 bases, leaving 19 bases between them. Per the germline V gene, CDR1 is SGHRS and CDR2 is YFSETQ. The CDR3 protein is CASSYGSGGGFNEQFF. CDR3 DNA: TGCGCCAGCAGCTATGGGAGCGGCGGTGGGTTCAATGAGCAGTTCTTC. The full variable domain, rest sourced from reference TRBV5-1 and TRBJ2-1, is KAGVTQTPRYLIKTRGQQVTLSCSPISGHRSVSWYQQTPGQGLQFLFEYFSETQRNKGNFPGRFSGRQFSNSRSEMNVSTLELGDSALYLCASSYGSGGGFNEQFFGPGTRLTVL.

The chain recombines TRBV18 with TRBJ1-4; tentative D call: TRBD1 (5 bases). This CDR3 has 14 residues. The germline V gene encodes CDR1 KGHSH and CDR2 LQKENI. Trimming stripped 3 bases from V and 4 bases from J, with 9 bases between. The CDR3 spells CASSPTANNEKLFF. As DNA, the CDR3 is TGTGCCAGCTCACCGACAGCTAATAATGAAAAACTGTTTTTT.

This clonotype was seen more than once but under ten times. The J gene is TRBJ2-1, the V gene TRBV7-2; no clear D. Germline V gene sequence: CDR1 SGHTA, CDR2 FQGNSA. This CDR3 is 15 amino acids long. V lost 2 bases and J 2 bases, leaving 10 bases between the germline ends. CDR3 nucleotides: TGTGCCAGCAGCTTAACGCCTGTGCCCTACAATGAGCAGTTCTTC. Residues: CASSLTPVPYNEQFF.

This clonotype was observed a handful of times. This chain uses TRBV5-5 with TRBJ2-1; TRBD1 agrees at 10 bases. Unmatched junction bases numbered 2, after V lost 2 bases and J lost 6 bases. Germline CDR1 is SGHKS and CDR2 is YYEKEE (reference sequence). The CDR3 length is 14 residues. The DNA for the CDR3 is TGTGCCAGCAGCTTCCGGGACAGGGGCAATGAGCAGTTCTTC. Amino acid sequence: CASSFRDRGNEQFF. Full variable domain (rest looked up from reference TRBV5-5 and TRBJ2-1): DAGVTQSPTHLIKTRGQQVTLRCSPISGHKSVSWYQQVLGQGPQFIFQYYEKEERGRGNFPDRFSARQFPNYSSELNVNALLLGDSALYLCASSFRDRGNEQFFGPGTRLTVL.

This sequence joins TRBV6-5 and TRBJ1-5, with 9 bases matching TRBD1. Germline trimming cut 4 bases from V and 4 bases from J; bases unmatched to any gene: 5. CDR3 size: 15 residues. CDR1 MNHEY and CDR2 SVGAGI come from the germline V gene. For the CDR3, the DNA is TGTGCCAGCAGTTCCACGGGACAGGGAAATCAGCCCCAGCATTTT. This encodes CASSSTGQGNQPQHF.

A few counts support this clonotype. The rearrangement joins TRBV12-3 or TRBV12-4 to TRBJ2-4, with D unresolved. Trimming pared 2 bases from V and 4 bases from J, leaving 9 bases between. The CDR3 sequence is 14 residues long. The CDR3 nucleotides read TGTGCCAGCAGTTTAACCGAGCATAAAAACATTCAGTACTTC. It translates to CASSLTEHKNIQYF.

V is TRBV20-1 and J is TRBJ1-2, with a weak D call TRBD1 (5 bases). The V and J ends lost 4 bases and 1 base respectively, with 13 bases between them. The germline gives CDR1 DFQATT, CDR2 SNEGSKA (reference sequence). This CDR3 spans 14 amino acids. CDR3 bases: TGCAGTGCTACGAGACCAGGGATTAACTATGGCTACACCTTC. Translated, it gives CSATRPGINYGYTF.

This clonotype was counted between two and nine times. The genes are TRBV2 and TRBJ1-2, with D hard to call. V lost 10 bases and J 5 bases, leaving 20 bases between the germline ends. Germline V gene sequence: CDR1 SNHLY, CDR2 FYNNEI. This CDR3 has 14 residues. In nucleotides, the CDR3 is TGTGCCACCGCCGCCGGGAAGGCCTTTTATGGCTACACCTTC. This translates into CATAAGKAFYGYTF.

This clonotype was counted between two and nine times. This chain connects TRBV6-2 or TRBV6-3 to TRBJ2-7, with D perhaps being TRBD1 or TRBD2 (5 bases each). The CDR3 is 16 residues long. Germline assignment: CDR1 MNHEY and CDR2 SVGEGT. The germline V and J ends were trimmed by 6 bases and 3 bases, with 21 bases remaining between them. CDR3 DNA: TGTGCCAGCAGCCCCTGGTTCCGGGGCCTAGTCTACGAGCAGTACTTC. Amino acid sequence: CASSPWFRGLVYEQYF.

Written as DNA, the CDR3 is TGTGCCAGCAGCTTCGAGGGAAACAATGAGCAGTTCTTC. This codes for CASSFEGNNEQFF. The chain combines TRBV7-9 with TRBJ2-1; maybe TRBD2 (5 bases). The ends were cut back, 3 bases at V and 5 bases at J, with 8 bases in the middle. The CDR3 totals 13 residues. CDR1 SEHNR and CDR2 FQNEAQ come from the germline V gene (reference sequence).

This clonotype turned up a few times. This sequence joins TRBV28 and TRBJ2-4; D may be TRBD1 (5 bases). The germline V gene has CDR1 MDHEN and CDR2 SYDVKM. Trimming took 4 bases from V and 8 from J, leaving 15 bases between them. The CDR3 covers 14 residues. The CDR3 nucleotides are TGTGCCAGCAGTTCCCCAGCAGGGTTGGACATTCAGTACTTC. It specifies CASSSPAGLDIQYF.

A few counts support this clonotype. The chain has TRBV4-1 and TRBJ2-3; no definite D call. With 6 bases removed from V and 0 bases from J, the gap between germline ends came to 10 bases. Germline CDR1 is MGHRA and CDR2 is YSYEKL. CDR3 length: 14 amino acids. CDR3 bases: TGCGCCAGCAGGGCGGAGATGAGCACAGATACGCAGTATTTT. It is translated as CASRAEMSTDTQYF.

The chain employs TRBV7-2 and TRBJ2-5, with 7 bases identical to TRBD1. Looked up from germline, CDR1 is SGHTA and CDR2 is FQGNSA. CDR3 length: 15 amino acids. The V segment lost 4 bases and the J segment 4 bases; nucleotides outside the gene matches: 9. The CDR3 DNA sequence: TGTGCCAGCAGCTCGACAGGGACGGGTAGAGAGACCCAGTACTTC. Protein sequence: CASSSTGTGRETQYF.

The chain joins TRBV5-5 to TRBJ1-5; D remains ambiguous. CDR1 is SGHKS and CDR2 is YYEKEE in the germline V gene (reference sequence). V lost 2 bases to trimming and J lost 4 bases, with 13 bases between them. The CDR3 runs to 15 residues. The CDR3 sequence is CASSFEPGRNQPQHF. For the CDR3, the DNA is TGTGCCAGCAGCTTCGAGCCAGGCCGAAATCAGCCCCAGCATTTT.